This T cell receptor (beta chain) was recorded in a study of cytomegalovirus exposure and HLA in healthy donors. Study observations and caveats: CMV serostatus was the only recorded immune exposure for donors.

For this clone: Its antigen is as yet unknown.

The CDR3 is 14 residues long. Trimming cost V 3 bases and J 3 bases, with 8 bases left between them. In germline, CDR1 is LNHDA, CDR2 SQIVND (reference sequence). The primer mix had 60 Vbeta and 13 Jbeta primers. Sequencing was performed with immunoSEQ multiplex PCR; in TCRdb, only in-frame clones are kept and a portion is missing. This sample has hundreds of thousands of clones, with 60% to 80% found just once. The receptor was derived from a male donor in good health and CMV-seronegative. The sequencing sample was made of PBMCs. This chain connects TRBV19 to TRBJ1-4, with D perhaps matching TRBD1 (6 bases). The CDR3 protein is CASSMGHANEKLFF. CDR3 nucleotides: TGTGCCAGTAGTATGGGACACGCTAATGAAAAACTGTTTTTT. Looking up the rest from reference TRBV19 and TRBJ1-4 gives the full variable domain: DGGITQSPKYLFRKEGQNVTLSCEQNLNHDAMYWYRQDPGQGLRLIYYSQIVNDFQKGDIAEGYSVSREKKESFPLTVTSAQKNPTAFYLCASSMGHANEKLFFGSGTQLSVL.